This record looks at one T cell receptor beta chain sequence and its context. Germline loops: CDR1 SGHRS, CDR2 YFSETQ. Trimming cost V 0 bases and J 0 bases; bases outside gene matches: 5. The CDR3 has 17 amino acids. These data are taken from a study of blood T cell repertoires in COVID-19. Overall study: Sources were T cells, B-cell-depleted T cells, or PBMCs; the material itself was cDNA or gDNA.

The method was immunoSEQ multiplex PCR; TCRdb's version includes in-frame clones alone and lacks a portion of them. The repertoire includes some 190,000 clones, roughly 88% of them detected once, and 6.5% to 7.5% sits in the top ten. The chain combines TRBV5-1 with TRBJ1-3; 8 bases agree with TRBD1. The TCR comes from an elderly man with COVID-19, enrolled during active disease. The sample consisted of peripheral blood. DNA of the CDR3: TGCGCCAGCAGCTTGGGGGGACAGGCGATCTCTGGAAACACCATATATTTT. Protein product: CASSLGGQAISGNTIYF.